This T cell receptor (beta chain) comes out of a study of cytomegalovirus exposure and HLA in healthy donors. Notes on the study in general: Specificity for CMV antigens was confirmed in vitro for a few of the CMV-associated chains.

Amplification used 60 Vbeta primers and 13 Jbeta primers. Profiling relied on immunoSEQ multiplex PCR, and the TCRdb table lists in-frame clones only, not all of them. The profile shows a few hundred thousand clones, around 81% of them singletons. This clone was found once. Its antigen is undetermined. V shed 4 bases, J shed 2 bases, and the junction held 26 bases outside the gene matches. Germline V gene data show CDR1 as ENHRY and CDR2 as SYGVKD. The CDR3 runs to 23 residues. Input material: PBMCs. This TCR was recovered from a woman aged 60-75 years in good health and CMV-seropositive. J is TRBJ1-2 and V is TRBV10-3, with TRBD1 identical over 12 bases. The CDR3 coding sequence is TGTGCCATCAGTGGATCGGGTGGGGGGACAGGGGGCGCAAAGGGCCACAACAACTATGGCTACACCTTC. It is translated as CAISGSGGGTGGAKGHNNYGYTF.